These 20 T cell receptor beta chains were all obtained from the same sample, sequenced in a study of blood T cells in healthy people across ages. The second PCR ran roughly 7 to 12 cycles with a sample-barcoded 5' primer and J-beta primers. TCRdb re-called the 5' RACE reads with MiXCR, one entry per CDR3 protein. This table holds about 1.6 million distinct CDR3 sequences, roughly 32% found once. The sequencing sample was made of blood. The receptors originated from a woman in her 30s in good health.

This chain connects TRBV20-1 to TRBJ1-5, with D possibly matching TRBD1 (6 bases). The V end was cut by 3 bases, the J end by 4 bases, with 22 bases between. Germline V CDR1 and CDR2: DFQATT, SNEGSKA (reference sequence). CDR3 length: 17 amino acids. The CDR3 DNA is TGCAGTGCTAGGCCAGAAAGCTCGCAGGGGAGGAATCAGCCCCAGCATTTT. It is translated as CSARPESSQGRNQPQHF.

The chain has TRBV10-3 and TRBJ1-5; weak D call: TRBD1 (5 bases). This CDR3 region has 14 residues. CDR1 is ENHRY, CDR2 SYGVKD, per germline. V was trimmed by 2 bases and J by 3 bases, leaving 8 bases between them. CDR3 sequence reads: CAISEGASNQPQHF. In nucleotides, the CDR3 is TGTGCCATCAGTGAGGGGGCATCCAATCAGCCCCAGCATTTT.

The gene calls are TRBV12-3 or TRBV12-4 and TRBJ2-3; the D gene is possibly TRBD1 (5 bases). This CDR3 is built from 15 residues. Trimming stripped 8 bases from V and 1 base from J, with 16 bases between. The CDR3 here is CASPRRAVGTDTQYF. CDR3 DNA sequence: TGTGCCAGCCCCCGCAGGGCCGTGGGCACAGATACGCAGTATTTT.

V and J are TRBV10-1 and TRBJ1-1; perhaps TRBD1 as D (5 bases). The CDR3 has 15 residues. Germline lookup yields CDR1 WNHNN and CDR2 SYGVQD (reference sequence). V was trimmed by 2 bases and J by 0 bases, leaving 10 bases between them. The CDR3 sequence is CASSEGLGVNTEAFF. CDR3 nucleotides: TGCGCCAGCAGTGAGGGGCTAGGGGTGAACACTGAAGCTTTCTTT.

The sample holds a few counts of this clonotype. The CDR3 is CASSQGARSNQPQHF. CDR3 nucleotide sequence: TGTGCCAGCAGCCAAGGGGCCAGGAGCAATCAGCCCCAGCATTTT. The chain links TRBV4-2 to TRBJ1-5; no reliable D call. This CDR3 spans 15 amino acids. Trimming removed 1 base at V and 1 base at J, with 8 bases between. CDR1 is LGHNA and CDR2 is YNFKEQ in the germline V gene.

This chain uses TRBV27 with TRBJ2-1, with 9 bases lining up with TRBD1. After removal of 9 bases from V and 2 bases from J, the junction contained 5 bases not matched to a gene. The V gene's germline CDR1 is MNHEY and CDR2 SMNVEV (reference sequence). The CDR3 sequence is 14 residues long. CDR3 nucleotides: TGTGCCAGTCCAAGGACAGGGGCCTACAATGAGCAGTTCTTC. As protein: CASPRTGAYNEQFF.

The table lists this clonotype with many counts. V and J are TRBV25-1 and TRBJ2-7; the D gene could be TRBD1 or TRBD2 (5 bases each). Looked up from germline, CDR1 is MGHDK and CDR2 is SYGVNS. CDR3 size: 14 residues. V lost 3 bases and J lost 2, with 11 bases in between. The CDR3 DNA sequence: TGTGCCAGCAGTGAGCCCCGGGGCCCCTACGAGCAGTACTTC. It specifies CASSEPRGPYEQYF.

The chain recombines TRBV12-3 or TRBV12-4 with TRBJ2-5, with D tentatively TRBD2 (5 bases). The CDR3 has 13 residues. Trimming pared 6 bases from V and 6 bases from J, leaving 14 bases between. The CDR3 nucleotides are TGTGCCAGCAGCATGGACGGCGGGCAGACCCAGTACTTC. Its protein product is CASSMDGGQTQYF.

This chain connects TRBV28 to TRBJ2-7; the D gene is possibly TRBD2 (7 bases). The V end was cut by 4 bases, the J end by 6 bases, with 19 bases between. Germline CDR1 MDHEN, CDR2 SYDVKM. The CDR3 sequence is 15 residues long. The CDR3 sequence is CASSSPGGPILEQYF. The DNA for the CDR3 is TGTGCCAGCAGTTCCCCCGGGGGGCCTATCCTCGAGCAGTACTTC. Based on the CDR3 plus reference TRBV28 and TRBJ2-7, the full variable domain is DVKVTQSSRYLVKRTGEKVFLECVQDMDHENMFWYRQDPGLGLRLIYFSYDVKMKEKGDIPEGYSVSREKKERFSLILESASTNQTSMYLCASSSPGGPILEQYFGPGTRLTVT.

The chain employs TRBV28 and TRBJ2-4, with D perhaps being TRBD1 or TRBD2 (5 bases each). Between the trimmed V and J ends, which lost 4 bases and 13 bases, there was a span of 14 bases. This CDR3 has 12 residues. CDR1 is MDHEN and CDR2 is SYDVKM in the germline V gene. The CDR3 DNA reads TGTGCCAGCAGTTCCCGGATCGAGGGGCAGTACTTC. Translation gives CASSSRIEGQYF. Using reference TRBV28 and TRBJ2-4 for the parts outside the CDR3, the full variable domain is DVKVTQSSRYLVKRTGEKVFLECVQDMDHENMFWYRQDPGLGLRLIYFSYDVKMKEKGDIPEGYSVSREKKERFSLILESASTNQTSMYLCASSSRIEGQYFGAGTRLSVL.

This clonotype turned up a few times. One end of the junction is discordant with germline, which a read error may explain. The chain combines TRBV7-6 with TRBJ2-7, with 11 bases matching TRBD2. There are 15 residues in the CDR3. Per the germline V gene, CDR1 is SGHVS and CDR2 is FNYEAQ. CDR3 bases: TGTGCCAGCGCCCCCTCTAGCGGGAGGTCCTGCGAGCAGTACTTC. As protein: CASAPSSGRSCEQYF.

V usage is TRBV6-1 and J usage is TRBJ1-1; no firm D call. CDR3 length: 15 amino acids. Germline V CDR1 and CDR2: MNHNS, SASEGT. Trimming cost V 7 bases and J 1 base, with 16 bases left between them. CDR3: CASNAWGLGNTEAFF. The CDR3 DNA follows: TGTGCCAGCAACGCTTGGGGTTTGGGGAACACTGAAGCTTTCTTT.

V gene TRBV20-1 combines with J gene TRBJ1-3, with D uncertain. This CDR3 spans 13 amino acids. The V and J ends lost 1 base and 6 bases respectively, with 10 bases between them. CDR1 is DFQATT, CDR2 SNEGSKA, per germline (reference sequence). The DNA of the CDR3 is TGCAGTGCTAGAGCGGGGTCGGAAAACACCATATATTTT. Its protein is CSARAGSENTIYF.

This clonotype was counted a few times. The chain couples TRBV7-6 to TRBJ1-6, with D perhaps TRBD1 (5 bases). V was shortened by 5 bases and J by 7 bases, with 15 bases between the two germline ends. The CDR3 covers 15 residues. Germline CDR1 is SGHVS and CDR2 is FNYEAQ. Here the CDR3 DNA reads TGTGCCAGCAGCCGGAGGTACAGGAACAATTCACCCCTCCACTTT. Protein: CASSRRYRNNSPLHF.

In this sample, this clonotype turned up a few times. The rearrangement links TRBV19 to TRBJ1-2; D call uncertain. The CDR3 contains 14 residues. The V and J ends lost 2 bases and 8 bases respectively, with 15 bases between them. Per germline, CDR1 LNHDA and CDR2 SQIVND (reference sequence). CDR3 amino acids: CASSINRGTGGYTF. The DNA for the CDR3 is TGTGCCAGTAGTATAAATCGGGGTACGGGCGGCTACACCTTC.

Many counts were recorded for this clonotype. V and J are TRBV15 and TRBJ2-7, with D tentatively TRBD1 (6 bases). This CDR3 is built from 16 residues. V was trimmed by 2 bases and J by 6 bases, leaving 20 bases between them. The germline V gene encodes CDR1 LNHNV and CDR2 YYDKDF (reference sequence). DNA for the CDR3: TGTGCCACCAGCAGAACTCCGGGACACCCGCCGCCCGAGCAGTACTTC. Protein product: CATSRTPGHPPPEQYF.

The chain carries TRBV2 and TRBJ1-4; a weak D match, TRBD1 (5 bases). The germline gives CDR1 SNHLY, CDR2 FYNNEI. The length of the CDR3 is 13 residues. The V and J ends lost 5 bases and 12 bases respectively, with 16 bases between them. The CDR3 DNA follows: TGTGCCAGCAGTTCAGGGACGATTATGGAACTGTTTTTT. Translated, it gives CASSSGTIMELFF.

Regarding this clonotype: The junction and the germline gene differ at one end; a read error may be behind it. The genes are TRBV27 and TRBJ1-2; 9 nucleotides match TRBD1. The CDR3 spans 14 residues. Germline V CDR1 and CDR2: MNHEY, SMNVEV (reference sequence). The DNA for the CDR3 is TGTGCCAACAGTTCGATGGGACAGGGTTCTGGCTACACCTTC. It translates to CANSSMGQGSGYTF.

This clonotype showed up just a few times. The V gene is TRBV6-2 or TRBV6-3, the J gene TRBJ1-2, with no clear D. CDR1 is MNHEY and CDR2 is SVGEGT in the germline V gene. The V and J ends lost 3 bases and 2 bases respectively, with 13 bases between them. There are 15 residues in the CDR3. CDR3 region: CASSYRAKTNYGYTF. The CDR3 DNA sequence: TGTGCCAGCAGTTATAGGGCAAAGACAAACTATGGCTACACCTTC.

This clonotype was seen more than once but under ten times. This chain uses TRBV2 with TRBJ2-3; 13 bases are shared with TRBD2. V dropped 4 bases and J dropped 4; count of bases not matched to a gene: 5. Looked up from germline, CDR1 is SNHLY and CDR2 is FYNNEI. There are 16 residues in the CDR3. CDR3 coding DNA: TGTGCCAGCAGTGCACTAGCGGGGGGGCAGTCAGATACGCAGTATTTT. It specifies CASSALAGGQSDTQYF. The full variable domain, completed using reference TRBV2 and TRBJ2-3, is EPEVTQTPSHQVTQMGQEVILRCVPISNHLYFYWYRQILGQKVEFLVSFYNNEISEKSEIFDDQFSVERPDGSNFTLKIRSTKLEDSAMYFCASSALAGGQSDTQYFGPGTRLTVL.